These 26 T cell receptor beta chains were sequenced from one sample in a study of Ad26.COV2.S vaccination and SARS-CoV-2 variants. Indicated treatment: roughly 19 received Ad26.COV2.S at low or high dose, single or two shots; about five received placebo; per-sample allocation not given. Sample collection was performed on day 63 after the first vaccine or placebo injection. Assay: immunoSEQ multiplex PCR; the TCRdb copy retains only in-frame clones and omits some. The sample carries about 350,000 clones, about 88% recorded once. The sequencing used peripheral blood, collected in a trial of Ad26.COV2.S vaccine versus placebo. The receptors here all came from a person aged 18-60 years who received the Ad26.COV2.S COVID-19 vaccine or a placebo.

The rearrangement links TRBV19 to TRBJ1-3; TRBD1 might be the D (6 bases). The V end was cut by 4 bases, the J end by 7 bases, with 11 bases between. Germline V gene sequence: CDR1 LNHDA, CDR2 SQIVND (reference sequence). The CDR3 has 13 residues. For the CDR3, the DNA is TGTGCCAGTAGTAGGCGGACAGTCAACACCATATATTTT. Its translation: CASSRRTVNTIYF.

The chain is built from TRBV11-3 and TRBJ2-1; 8 bases agree with TRBD2. The CDR3 runs to 16 residues. With 1 base clipped from V and 2 bases from J, the junction kept 4 bases outside the gene matches. Germline CDR1 is SGHNT and CDR2 is YENEEA. The CDR3 DNA reads TGTGCCAGCAGCTTAGTCTTAGCGGGGACCTACAATGAGCAGTTCTTC. Translated: CASSLVLAGTYNEQFF. Looking up the rest from reference TRBV11-3 and TRBJ2-1 gives the full variable domain: EAGVVQSPRYKIIEKKQPVAFWCNPISGHNTLYWYLQNLGQGPELLIRYENEEAVDDSQLPKDRFSAERLKGVDSTLKIQPAELGDSAVYLCASSLVLAGTYNEQFFGPGTRLTVL.

The chain joins TRBV25-1 to TRBJ2-7, with no clear D. There are 11 residues in the CDR3. Trimming took off 4 bases at V and 2 bases at J, with 3 bases between the two ends. CDR1 and CDR2 from the germline V gene are MGHDK and SYGVNS. The CDR3 spells CASSVTYEQYF. DNA of the CDR3: TGTGCCAGCAGTGTTACCTACGAGCAGTACTTC.

This clone was recorded only once. In nucleotides, the CDR3 is TGTGCCTGGAGTGTTTGGACTTCCTACGAGCAGTACTTC. It specifies CAWSVWTSYEQYF. This chain joins TRBV30 and TRBJ2-7, with a weak D call TRBD2 (5 bases). The germline CDR1 and CDR2 sequences are GTSNPN and SVGIG (reference sequence). The CDR3 contains 13 residues. V was shortened by 0 bases and J by 1 base, with 7 bases between the two germline ends.

The chain recombines TRBV19 with TRBJ1-1; D call uncertain. CDR3 length: 13 residues. Germline V lookup: CDR1 LNHDA, CDR2 SQIVND (reference sequence). Trimming cost V 3 bases and J 11 bases, with 16 bases left between them. CDR3 protein: CASSMRAPPEAFF. The DNA of the CDR3 is TGTGCCAGTAGTATGCGCGCACCACCGGAGGCTTTCTTT.

CDR3 nucleotides: TGCGCCAGCAGCCATCACCCGAATAGCAATCAGCCCCAGCATTTT. As protein: CASSHHPNSNQPQHF. The chain combines TRBV4-1 with TRBJ1-5; the D is unclear. The CDR3 spans 15 residues. The germline gives CDR1 MGHRA, CDR2 YSYEKL. V was cut by 3 bases and J by 0 bases, with 9 bases left in between.

The chain has TRBV12-5 and TRBJ1-1; unclear D gene. CDR3 length: 15 residues. Looked up from germline, CDR1 is LGHNT and CDR2 is FRNRAP. Trimming removed 5 bases from V and 11 bases from J, with 24 bases in between. This CDR3 reads CASGRNWEDSGRAFF. The CDR3 bases are TGTGCTAGTGGTCGAAACTGGGAGGACTCCGGTAGGGCTTTCTTT.

The chain joins TRBV7-3 to TRBJ2-1; TRBD1 is a possible D gene (6 bases). This CDR3 has 14 amino acids. V was cut by 5 bases and J by 5 bases, with 13 bases left in between. Germline V gives CDR1 SGHTA, CDR2 FQGTGA. CDR3 protein: CASSQGQWDNEQFF. The CDR3 nucleotides are TGTGCCAGCAGCCAAGGACAGTGGGACAATGAGCAGTTCTTC.

This clone was seen a handful of times. The J gene is TRBJ2-1, the V gene TRBV12-3 or TRBV12-4, with TRBD1 as a possible D gene (6 bases). CDR3 size: 11 residues. Deletions cut 7 bases from V and 13 bases from J, with 14 bases between. CDR3 DNA: TGTGCCAGCACTCTTTTAGGGGGACAGTTCTTC. Protein product: CASTLLGGQFF.

This chain connects TRBV9 to TRBJ2-2, with D perhaps TRBD1 (6 bases). Germline loops: CDR1 SGDLS, CDR2 YYNGEE. This CDR3 region has 16 residues. V lost 1 base and J 4 bases, leaving 14 bases between the germline ends. The CDR3 sequence is CASSVSGRGFTGELFF. Written as DNA, the CDR3 is TGTGCCAGCAGCGTATCCGGTAGGGGGTTCACCGGGGAGCTGTTTTTT.

The V gene is TRBV25-1, the J gene TRBJ1-1, with 7 positions matching TRBD1. The CDR3 length is 15 residues. The germline V gene encodes CDR1 MGHDK and CDR2 SYGVNS. J was trimmed by 1 base and V by 6 bases; bases with no gene match: 8. CDR3 protein: CASSPTGRENTEAFF. In nucleotides, the CDR3 is TGTGCCAGCAGCCCGACAGGGCGGGAGAACACTGAAGCTTTCTTT.

This chain connects TRBV28 to TRBJ2-7, with a possible D match to TRBD1 (5 bases). Trimming took off 2 bases at V and 5 bases at J, with 19 bases between the two ends. This CDR3 comprises 16 residues. Germline-derived CDR1 and CDR2 are MDHEN and SYDVKM. CDR3 residues: CASSLRSRVGFDEQYF. The CDR3 region has the DNA TGTGCCAGCAGTTTACGGTCCAGGGTGGGCTTCGACGAGCAGTACTTC.

J is TRBJ2-1 and V is TRBV10-3; 8 positions agree with TRBD1. The CDR3 sequence is 14 residues long. The germline V gene encodes CDR1 ENHRY and CDR2 SYGVKD. The ends lost 4 bases at V and 5 bases at J; junction bases unmatched: 4. The CDR3 nucleotides read TGTGCCATCAGTGGGACAGGGTCGGACAATGAGCAGTTCTTC. Its protein product is CAISGTGSDNEQFF.

The chain employs TRBV18 and TRBJ1-1; 7 bases are shared with TRBD1. The length of the CDR3 is 15 residues. The V and J ends lost 5 bases and 1 base, in that order; junction bases with no gene match: 7. Germline V gives CDR1 KGHSH, CDR2 LQKENI. The CDR3 region is CASSTKGARNTEAFF. CDR3 sequence (DNA): TGTGCCAGCTCAACGAAGGGGGCCCGGAACACTGAAGCTTTCTTT.

The genes are TRBV4-2 and TRBJ2-7; 10 bases fit TRBD2. V was pared by 0 bases and J by 4 bases, with 3 bases of the junction left unmatched. CDR1 is LGHNA and CDR2 is YNFKEQ in the germline V gene. The CDR3 sequence is 15 residues long. The CDR3 region has the DNA TGTGCCAGCAGCCAAGACGGGACTAGCGCTTACGAGCAGTACTTC. Residues: CASSQDGTSAYEQYF.

In its sample, this clone was seen once. The chain recombines TRBV28 with TRBJ2-7; TRBD2 matches at 12 bases. CDR1 is MDHEN, CDR2 SYDVKM, per germline. With V trimmed by 4 bases and J by 3 bases, 1 base remained unmatched. CDR3 length: 14 amino acids. The CDR3 region is CASSWTSGNYEQYF. CDR3 nucleotides: TGTGCCAGCAGTTGGACTAGCGGGAACTACGAGCAGTACTTC.

CDR3 region: CASSDRGDTGELFF. The DNA of the CDR3 is TGTGCCAGCAGTGACAGGGGAGACACCGGGGAGCTGTTTTTT. The V and J genes are TRBV6-4 and TRBJ2-2, with D perhaps being TRBD1 or TRBD2 (5 bases each). This CDR3 comprises 14 residues. Trimming pared 2 bases from V and 3 bases from J, leaving 7 bases between. Per germline, CDR1 MRHNA and CDR2 SNTAGT.

The chain uses TRBV11-2 and TRBJ2-2; 7 nucleotides match TRBD1. This CDR3 comprises 14 residues. Germline V CDR1 and CDR2: SGHAT, FQNNGV. Unmatched junction bases numbered 7, after V lost 5 bases and J lost 7 bases. CDR3 loop: CASSPDRVRGELFF. The DNA of the CDR3 is TGTGCCAGCAGCCCTGACAGGGTCCGCGGGGAGCTGTTTTTT.

V usage is TRBV9 and J usage is TRBJ2-7; D gene uncertain. The CDR3 totals 15 residues. Deletions cut 0 bases from V and 0 bases from J, with 10 bases between. CDR1 and CDR2 from the germline V gene are SGDLS and YYNGEE. Written as DNA, the CDR3 is TGTGCCAGCAGCGTAGCTCCGGTTGACTCCTACGAGCAGTACTTC. Translation gives CASSVAPVDSYEQYF. Filled out from reference TRBV9 and TRBJ2-7, the complete variable domain reads DSGVTQTPKHLITATGQRVTLRCSPRSGDLSVYWYQQSLDQGLQFLIQYYNGEERAKGNILERFSAQQFPDLHSELNLSSLELGDSALYFCASSVAPVDSYEQYFGPGTRLTVT.

This clone was recorded a few times. The chain has TRBV30 and TRBJ2-2; a weak D match, TRBD1 (6 bases). The CDR3 length is 13 residues. Trimming shortened V by 8 bases and J by 4 bases, and 14 bases separated the two germline ends. Germline CDR1 and CDR2: GTSNPN and SVGIG (reference sequence). DNA for the CDR3: TGTGCCCAGGGGCAGTATAGCACCGGGGAGCTGTTTTTT. Amino acids: CAQGQYSTGELFF.

The chain has TRBV5-4 and TRBJ1-1, with a possible D match to TRBD1 (6 bases). This CDR3 region has 16 residues. Germline-derived CDR1 and CDR2 are SGHNT and YYREEE (reference sequence). V was trimmed by 3 bases and J by 0 bases, leaving 15 bases between them. CDR3 DNA sequence: TGTGCCAGCAGCTCTGCCTGGACAGCTATGAACACTGAAGCTTTCTTT. Encoded protein: CASSSAWTAMNTEAFF. Drawing the rest from reference TRBV5-4 and TRBJ1-1, the complete variable domain is ETGVTQSPTHLIKTRGQQVTLRCSSQSGHNTVSWYQQALGQGPQFIFQYYREEENGRGNFPPRFSGLQFPNYSSELNVNALELDDSALYLCASSSAWTAMNTEAFFGQGTRLTVV.

The chain uses TRBV6-6 and TRBJ1-5; the D is unclear. Germline-derived CDR1 and CDR2 are MNHNY and SVGAGI (reference sequence). V shed 5 bases and J shed 1 base, with 12 bases lying between them. CDR3 size: 15 residues. CDR3 nucleotide sequence: TGTGCCAGCAGTCCCGATGGGCCCAGCAATCAGCCCCAGCATTTT. Protein: CASSPDGPSNQPQHF.

The J gene is TRBJ2-2, the V gene TRBV7-2; D remains unclear. Germline CDR1 SGHTA, CDR2 FQGNSA. Trimming cost V 3 bases and J 4 bases, with 9 bases left between them. The CDR3 consists of 14 residues. CDR3 protein: CASSFKDGTGELFF. The DNA for the CDR3 is TGTGCCAGCAGCTTTAAGGACGGCACCGGGGAGCTGTTTTTT.

This chain connects TRBV7-9 to TRBJ2-3, with no clear D. The CDR3 covers 14 residues. Trimming shortened V by 9 bases and J by 6 bases, and 19 bases separated the two germline ends. Germline V gene lookup returns CDR1 SEHNR and CDR2 FQNEAQ (reference sequence). CDR3 bases: TGTGCCAGTACGGCGCGATCTTATATGGATACGCAGTATTTT. It translates to CASTARSYMDTQYF.

The V and J genes are TRBV7-2 and TRBJ1-2, with 8 bases that match TRBD1. Losses at the gene ends were 5 bases for V and 6 bases for J; bases not matched to a gene: 20. CDR3 size: 18 residues. Germline V gene lookup returns CDR1 SGHTA and CDR2 FQGNSA. The CDR3 here is CASSPRGQGAASSNGYTF. The CDR3 region has the DNA TGTGCCAGCAGCCCGAGAGGTCAGGGGGCAGCATCGAGTAATGGCTACACCTTC.

For this clone: A far bigger clonotype differs at one base, so this is likely a read error. V is TRBV7-9 and J is TRBJ2-7; 10 bases line up with TRBD1. The CDR3 is 15 residues long. V gave up 5 bases and J gave up 3 bases; unmatched junction bases: 7. Germline V gives CDR1 SEHNR, CDR2 FQNEAQ (reference sequence). The CDR3 DNA sequence: TGTGCCAGCAGCCCCCGGACAGGGGGTCTCTACGAGCAGTACTTC. This codes for CASSPRTGGLYEQYF.